One sample yielded the 10 T cell receptor beta chains listed below, sequenced in a study of cytomegalovirus exposure and HLA in healthy donors. It was with 60 Vbeta and 13 Jbeta primers that the PCR ran. Only in-frame clones appear in the TCRdb table, and some are missing; sequencing was by immunoSEQ multiplex PCR. Of over 200,000 clones listed, roughly 82% were seen once; the top ten hold 4.5% to 6%. The sequencing sample was made of PBMCs. The origin of the receptors is a woman in her forties in good health and CMV-seropositive.

The chain employs TRBV21-1 and TRBJ1-1; the table names TRBD1, a call not compared with the DNA. TRBV21-1 is a pseudogene segment. The CDR3 length is 16 residues. The CDR3 DNA follows: TGTGCCAGCAGCAAAGCGCTTGGACATCCGAACACTGAAGCTTTCTTT. Its translation: CASSKALGHPNTEAFF.

The sample holds one count of this clone. The chain combines TRBV10-1 with TRBJ2-5; 7 nucleotides align to TRBD2. V dropped 6 bases and J dropped 2; count of bases not matched to a gene: 3. The V gene's germline CDR1 is WNHNN and CDR2 SYGVQD (reference sequence). The CDR3 extends over 13 amino acids. CDR3 residues: CASSSGGQETQYF. DNA of the CDR3: TGCGCCAGCAGCTCGGGGGGTCAAGAGACCCAGTACTTC.

In its sample, this clone was seen once. Here the CDR3 DNA reads TGCGCCAGCAGCCTGTGGGGAATGGGTAGCGGGAGAGCAGATACGCAGTATTTT. Its protein is CASSLWGMGSGRADTQYF. V and J are TRBV5-1 and TRBJ2-3; 9 bases are a match to TRBD2. This CDR3 has 18 amino acids. The germline gives CDR1 SGHRS, CDR2 YFSETQ. V trimming: 4 bases; J trimming: 4 bases; junction bases outside the gene matches: 16.

Concerning this clone: Additional DNA sequences in this sample encode the identical CDR3. The chain joins TRBV4-2 to TRBJ2-2, with a weak D call TRBD1 (6 bases). This CDR3 is 18 amino acids long. Germline CDR1 LGHNA, CDR2 YNFKEQ. The V end was cut by 1 base, the J end by 6 bases, with 21 bases between. The CDR3 bases are TGTGCCAGCAGCCAAGGATCTGGCCGCACAGGGTTAGCCGGGGAGCTGTTTTTT. Protein: CASSQGSGRTGLAGELFF.

CDR3 bases: TGCAGCGTTGACTCAGGTTCTGGAAACACCATATATTTT. It encodes CSVDSGSGNTIYF. V usage is TRBV29-1 and J usage is TRBJ1-3; D unclear. Trimming took off 3 bases at V and 1 base at J, with 7 bases between the two ends. The CDR3 contains 13 residues. Germline V gene lookup returns CDR1 SQVTM and CDR2 ANQGSEA.

The chain combines TRBV4-3 with TRBJ1-1, with 7 bases aligning to TRBD1. Trimming removed 1 base from V and 5 bases from J; junction bases left unmatched: 4. The CDR3 consists of 14 residues. CDR1 and CDR2 from the germline V gene are LGHNA and YSLEER. Here the CDR3 DNA reads TGCGCCAGCAGCCAAGCAGGGGGTGAGACTGAAGCTTTCTTT. Protein sequence: CASSQAGGETEAFF.

This rearrangement joins TRBV4-2 to TRBJ1-2, with D hard to call. Trimming removed 4 bases at V and 6 bases at J, with 12 bases between. The CDR3 is 13 residues long. Germline values: CDR1 LGHNA, CDR2 YNFKEQ. The CDR3 DNA reads as TGTGCCAGCAGCCGCGGCGGGTACGATGGCTACACCTTC. Residues: CASSRGGYDGYTF.

For this clone: The junction and the germline gene differ at one end; a read error may be behind it. The chain joins TRBV7-7 to TRBJ1-1; D ambiguous. CDR1 is SSHAT, CDR2 FNYEAQ, per germline (reference sequence). The CDR3 length is 14 residues. The CDR3 is CASSPSAVSTEAFF. CDR3 coding DNA: TGTGCTAGCAGCCCTAGTGCTGTAAGCACTGAAGCTTTCTTT. The full variable domain, completed using reference TRBV7-7 and TRBJ1-1, is GAGVSQSPRYKVTKRGQDVTLRCDPISSHATLYWYQQALGQGPEFLTYFNYEAQPDKSGLPSDRFSAERPEGSISTLTIQRTEQRDSAMYRCASSPSAVSTEAFFGQGTRLTVV.

This clone was detected only a few times. The chain is built from TRBV6-6 and TRBJ1-1; 9 bases are a match to TRBD1. After removal of 7 bases from V and 7 bases from J, the junction contained 10 bases not matched to a gene. CDR1 is MNHNY, CDR2 SVGAGI, per germline (reference sequence). The length of the CDR3 is 14 residues. As DNA, the CDR3 is TGTGCCAGCAACCGGGACAGGGTCGACCTTGAAGCTTTCTTT. Encoded protein: CASNRDRVDLEAFF.

The chain joins TRBV29-1 to TRBJ2-3; 10 bases line up with TRBD1. CDR3 size: 14 residues. Germline loops: CDR1 SQVTM, CDR2 ANQGSEA. V lost 6 bases to trimming and J lost 2 bases; unmatched junction nucleotides: 5. CDR3: CSVWTGGYTDTQYF. CDR3 nucleotide sequence: TGCAGCGTGTGGACAGGGGGTTACACAGATACGCAGTATTTT.